The next 22 T cell receptor beta chains were all read from a single sample in a study of blood T cell repertoires in COVID-19 (TCRdb year 2020). The library was obtained by the immunoSEQ multiplex PCR assay. Here the immuneACCESS table is served through TCRdb, limited to in-frame sequences with V and J called. Missing clones are a known gap in these copies; in checked studies unresolved V genes cover under half, and the rest lacks a known reason. The sample table contains 100,000 to 120,000 clones; only one count was recorded for 85% of them. The ten top clones hold 13% of the sample. Sequenced material: peripheral blood. The source of these receptors is a human donor in a cohort sampled during active COVID-19.

V is TRBV12-5 and J is TRBJ1-1, with unresolved D. V gave up 7 bases and J gave up 3 bases, with 9 bases separating them. Per germline, CDR1 LGHNT and CDR2 FRNRAP. CDR3 length equals 12 residues. The CDR3 sequence: CASVFDYTEAFF. In nucleotides, the CDR3 is TGTGCTAGTGTCTTCGACTACACTGAAGCTTTCTTT.

The chain carries TRBV2 and TRBJ1-5; 10 bases align to TRBD1. CDR1 and CDR2 from the germline V gene are SNHLY and FYNNEI. J was trimmed by 4 bases and V by 4 bases; bases with no gene match: 4. CDR3 length: 15 amino acids. The CDR3 DNA is TGTGCCAGCAGTGGGGACAGGGGCGGGAATCAGCCCCAGCATTTT. Translated, it gives CASSGDRGGNQPQHF.

The DNA for the CDR3 is TGTGCCAGCAGCGTAGGAGCAAACACTGAAGCTTTCTTT. It codes for CASSVGANTEAFF. The gene calls are TRBV9 and TRBJ1-1; D gene uncertain. CDR3 length: 13 amino acids. Germline V gene lookup returns CDR1 SGDLS and CDR2 YYNGEE. V lost 0 bases and J lost 2, with 5 bases in between.

The rearrangement joins TRBV10-2 to TRBJ2-4; maybe TRBD2 (6 bases). Germline V gene lookup returns CDR1 WSHSY and CDR2 SAAADI. V was shortened by 3 bases and J by 4 bases, with 7 bases between the two germline ends. This CDR3 region has 13 residues. The CDR3 loop is CASSDGTKNIQYF. CDR3 coding DNA: TGCGCCAGCAGTGACGGGACTAAAAACATTCAGTACTTC.

This clone has only one observation. This chain links TRBV7-8 with TRBJ2-1; D uncertain. Trimming removed 5 bases at V and 8 bases at J, with 10 bases between. This CDR3 has 12 residues. The germline CDR1 and CDR2 sequences are SGHVS and FQNEAQ. The CDR3, as DNA: TGTGCCAGCAGCCTAATTCTGTATGAGCAGTTCTTC. Residues: CASSLILYEQFF.

The rearrangement links TRBV3-1 (or the pseudogene TRBV3-2) to TRBJ2-7; the D gene is possibly TRBD2 (6 bases). CDR3 length: 17 residues. Trimming took 2 bases from V and 6 from J, leaving 23 bases between them. CDR1 is LGHDT and CDR2 is YNNKEL in the germline V gene (reference sequence). CDR3 nucleotides: TGTGCCAGCAGCCAAATGGCTCAAAGTGACCTCGGGGGCGAGCAGTACTTC. Its protein is CASSQMAQSDLGGEQYF.

This chain connects TRBV11-3 to TRBJ2-1, with a tentative D call TRBD1 (6 bases). Germline CDR1 SGHNT, CDR2 YENEEA. This CDR3 contains 16 residues. V lost 5 bases and J 0 bases, leaving 14 bases between the germline ends. The CDR3, as DNA: TGTGCCAGCAGCCGCCGGGACACTAGCTCCTACAATGAGCAGTTCTTC. The encoded protein is CASSRRDTSSYNEQFF.

The CDR3 DNA reads TGCAGCGCCGGACTAGGGCTCGGGAACACTGAAGCTTTCTTT. It translates to CSAGLGLGNTEAFF. The rearrangement uses TRBV29-1 and TRBJ1-1; no definite D call. Trimming removed 7 bases from V and 1 base from J, with 16 bases in between. CDR3 size: 14 residues. The germline gives CDR1 SQVTM, CDR2 ANQGSEA.

The chain combines TRBV4-3 with TRBJ2-1, with 9 bases fitting TRBD2. Losses at the gene ends were 0 bases for V and 7 bases for J; bases not matched to a gene: 13. The CDR3 covers 18 residues. The germline CDR1 and CDR2 sequences are LGHNA and YSLEER. The CDR3 loop reads CASSQEYLSSGVRNEQFF. DNA for the CDR3: TGCGCCAGCAGCCAAGAATACCTCTCTAGCGGGGTAAGGAATGAGCAGTTCTTC.

V usage is TRBV14 and J usage is TRBJ2-1; a possible D gene is TRBD1 (6 bases). V shed 1 base and J shed 2 bases, with 6 bases lying between them. The CDR3 spans 14 residues. Germline CDR1 reads SGHDN; CDR2 reads FVKESK. CDR3 sequence: CASSQGQAYNEQFF. CDR3 bases: TGTGCCAGCAGCCAAGGACAGGCCTACAATGAGCAGTTCTTC. Based on the CDR3 plus reference TRBV14 and TRBJ2-1, the full variable domain is EAGVTQFPSHSVIEKGQTVTLRCDPISGHDNLYWYRRVMGKEIKFLLHFVKESKQDESGMPNNRFLAERTGGTYSTLKVQPAELEDSGVYFCASSQGQAYNEQFFGPGTRLTVL.

The chain carries TRBV11-2 and TRBJ2-7; TRBD2 aligns across 11 bases. The CDR3 extends over 15 amino acids. Looked up from germline, CDR1 is SGHAT and CDR2 is FQNNGV. The V and J ends lost 4 bases and 2 bases, in that order; junction bases with no gene match: 4. The CDR3 DNA reads TGTGCCAGCAGCTCAATAGCGGGGGGGGCCTACGAGCAGTACTTC. It is translated as CASSSIAGGAYEQYF.

The rearrangement joins TRBV4-3 to TRBJ2-1, with 7 bases matching TRBD2. Trimming at V came to 6 bases and at J to 9 bases, leaving 11 bases not matched to a gene. Germline V gene data show CDR1 as LGHNA and CDR2 as YSLEER. The length of the CDR3 is 14 residues. The CDR3 DNA reads as TGCGCCAGCAGGCGAAGTAGGCAGCGGGGTGAGCAGTTCTTC. As protein: CASRRSRQRGEQFF.

V is TRBV6-6 and J is TRBJ1-2; the D gene is possibly TRBD1 (5 bases). The germline V gene encodes CDR1 MNHNY and CDR2 SVGAGI (reference sequence). Trimming removed 6 bases at V and 3 bases at J, with 14 bases between. The CDR3 runs 14 residues. DNA of the CDR3: TGTGCCAGCAGGCTAAGAATAGGGGACTATGGCTACACCTTC. This codes for CASRLRIGDYGYTF.

V is TRBV2 and J is TRBJ1-2, with D possibly being TRBD1 (6 bases). The V end was cut by 8 bases, the J end by 1 base, with 17 bases between. CDR1 and CDR2 from the germline V gene are SNHLY and FYNNEI. The CDR3 sequence is 15 residues long. CDR3 nucleotide sequence: TGTGCCAGCGAAGACCTAACAGGGATTAACTATGGCTACACCTTC. As protein: CASEDLTGINYGYTF.

The V call is TRBV9, the J call TRBJ2-3; 7 bases map to TRBD1. The CDR3 spans 16 residues. V trimming: 0 bases; J trimming: 4 bases; junction bases outside the gene matches: 8. The germline gives CDR1 SGDLS, CDR2 YYNGEE. The CDR3 protein is CASSVVARGPADTQYF. The CDR3, as DNA: TGTGCCAGCAGCGTAGTGGCAAGGGGGCCGGCAGATACGCAGTATTTT.

V is TRBV19 and J is TRBJ1-5; D is perhaps TRBD1 (5 bases). CDR3 length: 14 residues. Per the germline V gene, CDR1 is LNHDA and CDR2 is SQIVND (reference sequence). Trimming took off 0 bases at V and 5 bases at J, with 8 bases between the two ends. The DNA of the CDR3 is TGTGCCAGTAGTATAGATAAGGGGTATCAGCCCCAGCATTTT. Translation gives CASSIDKGYQPQHF.

This clone was counted a single time. The sample has other DNA sequences that encode this CDR3 too. This chain uses TRBV5-1 with TRBJ2-7, with TRBD1 matching 9 bases. This CDR3 comprises 14 residues. Trimming took 4 bases from V and 3 from J; bases not matched to a gene: 5. The germline CDR1 and CDR2 sequences are SGHRS and YFSETQ. The DNA of the CDR3 is TGCGCCAGCAGCCTCCAGGGACAGGGCTACGAGCAGTACTTC. This encodes CASSLQGQGYEQYF.

V usage is TRBV28 and J usage is TRBJ1-2, with 8 nucleotides matching TRBD1. The length of the CDR3 is 15 residues. Trimming cost V 10 bases and J 6 bases; bases outside gene matches: 16. Germline V CDR1 and CDR2: MDHEN, SYDVKM. The CDR3 spells CATIEVTGGIDGYTF. DNA of the CDR3: TGTGCCACCATCGAAGTCACAGGGGGGATTGATGGCTACACCTTC.

The chain joins TRBV7-9 to TRBJ2-3; 15 bases line up with TRBD2. The CDR3 sequence is 17 residues long. Trimming took 5 bases from V and 4 from J; bases not matched to a gene: 7. Germline V gene data show CDR1 as SEHNR and CDR2 as FQNEAQ (reference sequence). The CDR3 nucleotides read TGTGCCAGCAGCCCATGGACTAGCGGGGGGGTTTCAGATACGCAGTATTTT. Protein sequence: CASSPWTSGGVSDTQYF.

The V call is TRBV5-6, the J call TRBJ2-7; tentatively, D is TRBD1 (5 bases). CDR1 SGHDT and CDR2 YYEEEE come from the germline V gene. The CDR3 totals 14 residues. Trimming took 2 bases from V and 7 from J, leaving 16 bases between them. DNA for the CDR3: TGTGCCAGCAGCTTTTCATCCAGGGCTTGGGAGCAGTACTTC. It encodes CASSFSSRAWEQYF.

The rearrangement uses TRBV15 and TRBJ2-7; D unresolved. The CDR3 loop spans 16 amino acids. Trimming left V 2 bases short and J 2 bases short, with 16 bases between. The V gene's germline CDR1 is LNHNV and CDR2 YYDKDF (reference sequence). CDR3 sequence (DNA): TGTGCCACCAGCAGATCCGAATTGGCGGAAACCTACGAGCAGTACTTC. Amino acid sequence: CATSRSELAETYEQYF.

This clone was picked up one time. The CDR3 nucleotides read TGTGCCAGCAGTTGGACTAGCGGGGGCTCAGATACGCAGTATTTT. This sequence encodes CASSWTSGGSDTQYF. The rearrangement links TRBV7-3 to TRBJ2-3; 13 nucleotides align to TRBD2. The length of the CDR3 is 15 residues. Germline loops: CDR1 SGHTA, CDR2 FQGTGA. The trim removed 6 bases at V and 4 bases at J, leaving 4 bases unmatched.